These T cell receptor beta chains were read from a single sample in a study of T cells in Graves' hyperthyroidism and ophthalmopathy. TCRdb processed the multiplex PCR reads anew with MiXCR; each CDR3 protein has one entry. The data contain 550,000 to 850,000 distinct CDR3 sequences, over 15% of them seen just once; the ten biggest clones take up around 17%. Sequenced input: blood. These receptors were obtained from a woman aged 45-60 years with Graves' hyperthyroidism that later progressed to Graves' ophthalmopathy. Each CDR3 is given with its conserved first and last residue. Each record gives: clone size, V gene, D gene, J gene, CDR3 DNA, CDR3 protein. The D gene is left open where the match is weak. Clone size, where shown, is once, few, many, or a class for clones that have expanded.

once,TRBV2,.,TRBJ1-6,TGTGCCAGCAGTGAATTCGGGGAAAGCAATTCACCCCTCCACTTT,CASSEFGESNSPLHF
many,TRBV27,.,TRBJ2-7,TGTGCCAGCAGTTTATTCCGGGGCGGCAGGGAGAGAAGCTACGAGCAGTACTTC,CASSLFRGGRERSYEQYF
many,TRBV10-3,TRBD2,TRBJ2-3,TGTGCCATCAGTGTAGCCGGGACTAGCCCCACAGATACGCAGTATTTT,CAISVAGTSPTDTQYF
many,TRBV18,.,TRBJ1-5,TGTGCCAGCTCACCCGGGAGGGATCAGCCCCAGCATTTT,CASSPGRDQPQHF
.,TRBV12-3/TRBV12-4,TRBD2,TRBJ2-3,TGTGCCAGCAGCCAAACTAGCGGGGGCACAGATACGCAGTATTTT,CASSQTSGGTDTQYF
many,TRBV2,TRBD1,TRBJ1-2,TGTGCCAGCAGTACAGGGGGCATCGGTGGCTACACCTTC,CASSTGGIGGYTF
few,TRBV6-1,TRBD2,TRBJ2-7,TGTGCCAGCAGTTACCCTTCACTACCGGGACTAGGGGTCCCCCTGGACGAGCAGTACTTC,CASSYPSLPGLGVPLDEQYF
few,TRBV3-1,.,TRBJ2-2,TGTGCCAGCAGCCAAGGGTATGAAGAGCTGTTTTTT,CASSQGYEELFF
.,TRBV7-9,TRBD1,TRBJ2-4,TGTGCCAGCAGCAGCCCACAGGGGCCGGGCAAAAACATTCAGTACTTC,CASSSPQGPGKNIQYF
many,TRBV4-2,.,TRBJ1-5,TGTGCCAGCAGCCAAGGAGCGCAGTCGGATCAGCCCCAGCATTTT,CASSQGAQSDQPQHF
many,TRBV12-3/TRBV12-4,.,TRBJ1-3,TGTGCCAGCAGTCCGATCTGGAGCTCTGGAAACACCATATATTTT,CASSPIWSSGNTIYF
.,TRBV3-1,.,TRBJ1-4,TGTGCCAGCAGCCCCATAGGAGGGGTGGGTGAAAAACTGTTTTTT,CASSPIGGVGEKLFF
.,TRBV15,TRBD1,TRBJ2-7,TGTGCCACCAGCAGACTGGGGACAGGGCGCTACGAGCAGTACTTC,CATSRLGTGRYEQYF
many,TRBV7-8,TRBD2,TRBJ2-5,TGTGCCAGCAGCTCTAGCGGGTCCTACCAAGAGACCCAGTACTTC,CASSSSGSYQETQYF
.,TRBV27,TRBD2,TRBJ2-5,TGTGCCAGCAGTTTTACTAGCGGGGGGGGAGAGACCCAGTACTTC,CASSFTSGGGETQYF
many,TRBV11-3,TRBD2,TRBJ2-3,TGTGCCAGCAGCACCGGCTTAGCGGGGGGCGTCGGGGATACGAAGTATTTT,CASSTGLAGGVGDTKYF
few,TRBV5-1,.,TRBJ2-5,TGCGCCAGCAGCTTGGCGAGCAGAGGGTTAGAGACCCAGTACTTC,CASSLASRGLETQYF
.,TRBV20-1,.,TRBJ2-7,TGCAGTGCTAGCCACACCCGGGGTAATTACGAGCAGTACTTC,CSASHTRGNYEQYF
few,TRBV6-1,TRBD1,TRBJ2-5,TGTGCCAGCAACAGGGGGTTTCAAGAGACCCAGTACTTC,CASNRGFQETQYF
few,TRBV30,TRBD2,TRBJ2-7,TGTGCCTGGGGGCGGGGGGTGTCCTACGAGCAGTACTTC,CAWGRGVSYEQYF
.,TRBV7-9,.,TRBJ2-3,TGTGCCAGCAGCTTAACGGCGAGACTACCCACAGATACGCAGTATTTT,CASSLTARLPTDTQYF
many,TRBV12-3/TRBV12-4,.,TRBJ2-7,TGTGCCAGCAGCGTCGGAGCACCATGGGTTTACGAGCAGTACTTC,CASSVGAPWVYEQYF
.,TRBV27,.,TRBJ2-2,TGTGCCAGCAGTTCGGTCGAGTCCGGGGAGCTGTTTTTT,CASSSVESGELFF
few,TRBV27,TRBD1,TRBJ2-2,TGTGCCAGCAGTTTTTTCCCGGGACAGGGCCGGACCGGGGAGCTGTTTTTT,CASSFFPGQGRTGELFF
many,TRBV11-2,TRBD1,TRBJ2-5,TGTGCCAGCAGCCTAGTCCCGGGACAGACGGATCAAGAGACCCAGTACTTC,CASSLVPGQTDQETQYF
many,TRBV7-2,.,TRBJ1-2,TGTGCCAGCAGCTCGCAGGGCTATGGCTACACCTTC,CASSSQGYGYTF
few,TRBV19,TRBD1,TRBJ2-2,TGTGCCAGTAACAGGGGCTCTAAAGGGGAGCTGTTTTTT,CASNRGSKGELFF
many,TRBV12-3/TRBV12-4,TRBD1,TRBJ1-5,TGTGCCAGCAGTTTAGGCGGGACAGTAAATCAGCCCCAGCATTTT,CASSLGGTVNQPQHF
few,TRBV27,.,TRBJ1-1,TGTGCCAGCAGTTTATCGCTAGGGGTGAGCACTGAAGCTTTCTTT,CASSLSLGVSTEAFF
many,TRBV2,.,TRBJ1-3,TGTGCCAGCAGTGAGATGCGGCGAGGTGGAAACACCATATATTTT,CASSEMRRGGNTIYF
many,TRBV5-1,.,TRBJ1-1,TGCGCCAGCAGCTTTTTGGGACAAACGAACACTGAAGCTTTCTTT,CASSFLGQTNTEAFF
many,TRBV11-2,.,TRBJ2-2,TGTGCCAGCCATGCAAGTTTGGCCGAGATCGGCGGGGAGCTGTTTTTT,CASHASLAEIGGELFF
many,TRBV5-6,TRBD1,TRBJ1-4,TGTGCCAGCAGCTACTCCGGGACAGGGCATGAAAAACTGTTTTTT,CASSYSGTGHEKLFF
many,TRBV6-6,.,TRBJ2-1,TGTGCCAGCAGTTACTCTTCCAGGTACAATGAGCAGTTCTTC,CASSYSSRYNEQFF
.,TRBV6-2/TRBV6-3,.,TRBJ1-1,TGTGCCAGCAGTTACTCGAGGAGACAAAGGAACACTGAAGCTTTCTTT,CASSYSRRQRNTEAFF
many,TRBV7-9,.,TRBJ2-5,TGTGCCAGCACCGAGGACCAAGAGACCCAGTACTTC,CASTEDQETQYF
few,TRBV30,.,TRBJ1-2,TGTGCCTGTAACCCCCCCGGGGGATCCCATGGCTACACCTTC,CACNPPGGSHGYTF
many,TRBV20-1,.,TRBJ2-7,TGCAGTGCCCAAGGGCGGTACGAGCAGTACTTC,CSAQGRYEQYF
many,TRBV3-1,TRBD2,TRBJ2-5,TGTGCCAGCAGCCAAAGGAGCGGGGGGCAAGAGACCCAGTACTTC,CASSQRSGGQETQYF
many,TRBV30,TRBD1,TRBJ1-2,TGTGCCTGGGACCGGGACAGGGGTCGGAGAGGCTACACCTTC,CAWDRDRGRRGYTF
.,TRBV12-3/TRBV12-4,TRBD1,TRBJ2-2,TGTGCCAGCACCTCCGGGACAGCGAACACCGGGGAGCTGTTTTTT,CASTSGTANTGELFF
.,TRBV15,.,TRBJ1-1,TGTGCCACCAGCAGAGACCAGGTTCCCACTGAAGCTTTCTTT,CATSRDQVPTEAFF
.,TRBV6-2/TRBV6-3,.,TRBJ1-1,TGTGCCAGCAGTTGGACCGAGCCTGCCGTCACTGAAGCTTTCTTT,CASSWTEPAVTEAFF
.,TRBV6-5,TRBD1,TRBJ1-1,TGTGCCAGCAGTTACTCGAGGGACAGGGGTATCACTGAAGCTTTCTTT,CASSYSRDRGITEAFF
.,TRBV7-8,TRBD1,TRBJ1-1,TGTGCCAGCAGCCCTCGGAGGGGGCCCTTGAGCACTGAAGCTTTCTTT,CASSPRRGPLSTEAFF